Presented here are 20 T cell receptor beta chains from one specimen sequenced in a study of CD8+ T cells in alopecia areata. Treatment: oral pan-JAK inhibitor, 5-10 mg twice daily. The sequencing template was cDNA reverse transcribed from extracted RNA. TCRdb's table, derived via immunoSEQ multiplex PCR, lists solely in-frame clones and lacks some. The sample holds about 210,000 clones, 64% seen once. The sequenced sample was CD4+ T cells sorted from blood, obtained at week 4, from a patient treated with tofacitinib. The receptor set was obtained from a human donor with alopecia areata.

V usage is TRBV25-1 and J usage is TRBJ1-2; no clear D. V gave up 9 bases and J gave up 5 bases, with 16 bases separating them. The CDR3 totals 13 residues. Germline CDR1 MGHDK, CDR2 SYGVNS. The CDR3 DNA sequence: TGTGCCAGTCGGGAATTGGATCGGTATGGCTACACCTTC. It translates to CASRELDRYGYTF.

The sample holds one count of this clone. The chain carries TRBV4-3 and TRBJ1-2; 7 positions match TRBD1. V lost 3 bases and J lost 8; bases outside the gene matches: 12. CDR1 and CDR2 from the germline V gene are LGHNA and YSLEER. The CDR3 extends over 15 amino acids. The CDR3 reads CASSQIYRGPRGYTF. The CDR3 DNA reads TGCGCCAGCAGCCAGATTTACAGGGGACCTCGGGGCTACACCTTC.

Points on this clone: Other DNA sequences in this sample translate to the same CDR3. The chain links TRBV29-1 to TRBJ2-2, with a possible D match to TRBD2 (5 bases). Trimming left V 7 bases short and J 3 bases short, with 6 bases between. The CDR3 consists of 11 residues. Germline values: CDR1 SQVTM, CDR2 ANQGSEA. Written as DNA, the CDR3 is TGCAGCGGGCGGGACACCGGGGAGCTGTTTTTT. Protein: CSGRDTGELFF.

There are a few counts of this clone. The V gene is TRBV13, the J gene TRBJ2-5; 9 nucleotides align to TRBD2. Germline V gene sequence: CDR1 PRHDT, CDR2 FYEKMQ (reference sequence). The CDR3 totals 14 residues. V lost 7 bases, J lost 4 bases, and 7 bases stayed unmatched. The DNA for the CDR3 is TGTGCCAGCACGGGCGGGGGGGCGAGAGAGACCCAGTACTTC. Translating it yields CASTGGGARETQYF. The whole variable domain, remainder taken from reference TRBV13 and TRBJ2-5, is AAGVIQSPRHLIKEKRETATLKCYPIPRHDTVYWYQQGPGQDPQFLISFYEKMQSDKGSIPDRFSAQQFSDYHSELNMSSLELGDSALYFCASTGGGARETQYFGPGTRLLVL.

The gene calls are TRBV5-6 and TRBJ1-3; D is possibly TRBD1 (5 bases). Trimming removed 4 bases from V and 0 bases from J, with 8 bases in between. CDR1 and CDR2 from the germline V gene are SGHDT and YYEEEE. The CDR3 is 14 residues long. The CDR3 DNA reads as TGTGCCAGCAGCCCCAGGGTCTCTGGAAACACCATATATTTT. Translation gives CASSPRVSGNTIYF.

This rearrangement joins TRBV6-6 to TRBJ2-3; 8 nucleotides match TRBD1. From germline, CDR1 is MNHNY and CDR2 SVGAGI (reference sequence). The CDR3 is 16 residues long. Germline trimming cut 6 bases from V and 1 base from J; bases unmatched to any gene: 9. CDR3 loop: CASSSGQVLRTDTQYF. The CDR3 region has the DNA TGTGCCAGCAGCTCGGGACAGGTTTTACGCACAGATACGCAGTATTTT.

This sequence joins TRBV7-9 and TRBJ2-1, with unresolved D. V was pared by 5 bases and J by 4 bases, with 6 bases between. Per germline, CDR1 SEHNR and CDR2 FQNEAQ (reference sequence). The CDR3 runs 12 residues. CDR3: CASSQLYNEQFF. The CDR3 bases are TGTGCCAGCAGCCAATTATACAATGAGCAGTTCTTC.

The V and J genes are TRBV6-5 and TRBJ2-2, with 10 bases lining up with TRBD2. Germline CDR1 MNHEY, CDR2 SVGAGI. The CDR3 is made up of 15 amino acids. V shed 6 bases, J shed 1 base, and the junction held 2 bases outside the gene matches. The CDR3: CASRPSGGNTGELFF. CDR3 bases: TGTGCCAGCAGACCTAGCGGGGGGAACACCGGGGAGCTGTTTTTT.

As for this clone: This sample includes further DNA sequences coding for the same CDR3. The chain uses TRBV2 and TRBJ2-5; D unresolved. This CDR3 is 11 amino acids long. V was trimmed by 1 base and J by 5 bases, leaving 2 bases between them. Germline CDR1 is SNHLY and CDR2 is FYNNEI. The CDR3 region has the DNA TGTGCCAGCAGTGAAGGGGAGACCCAGTACTTC. As protein: CASSEGETQYF.

V gene TRBV29-1 combines with J gene TRBJ2-3, with a possible D match to TRBD2 (5 bases). Trimming shortened V by 7 bases and J by 4 bases, and 18 bases separated the two germline ends. The CDR3 is 14 amino acids. CDR1 SQVTM and CDR2 ANQGSEA come from the germline V gene. The CDR3 protein is CSAGGPTRPDTQYF. The CDR3, as DNA: TGCAGCGCTGGAGGACCAACCCGGCCAGATACGCAGTATTTT.

V is TRBV7-2 and J is TRBJ1-6; no clear D gene. CDR3 length equals 15 residues. V lost 5 bases to trimming and J lost 5 bases, with 13 bases between them. Germline V lookup: CDR1 SGHTA, CDR2 FQGNSA. CDR3 nucleotide sequence: TGTGCCAGCAGCCTATTCTATGAGAATAATTCACCCCTCCACTTT. This sequence encodes CASSLFYENNSPLHF.

The chain has TRBV29-1 and TRBJ2-7; 8 bases agree with TRBD1. V lost 7 bases to trimming and J lost 5 bases; unmatched junction nucleotides: 7. Germline V gene lookup returns CDR1 SQVTM and CDR2 ANQGSEA. The CDR3 loop spans 12 amino acids. The CDR3: CSATDRDHEQYF. The DNA for the CDR3 is TGCAGCGCCACGGACAGGGACCACGAGCAGTACTTC.

The gene calls are TRBV7-2 and TRBJ2-1; D might be TRBD2 (5 bases). V was pared by 1 base and J by 9 bases, with 13 bases between. CDR1 SGHTA and CDR2 FQGNSA come from the germline V gene. This CDR3 contains 14 residues. The DNA of the CDR3 is TGTGCCAGCAGCTTAGGATCTAGCACCCCTGAGCAGTTCTTC. Protein sequence: CASSLGSSTPEQFF.

This clone was seen more than once but under ten times. The V call is TRBV29-1, the J call TRBJ2-2; TRBD1 might be the D (5 bases). V was pared by 5 bases and J by 2 bases, with 15 bases between. Germline V gene sequence: CDR1 SQVTM, CDR2 ANQGSEA. The CDR3 sequence is 15 residues long. The CDR3, as DNA: TGCAGCGTTAACCGCGGTGGGGCCAACACCGGGGAGCTGTTTTTT. Translating it yields CSVNRGGANTGELFF.

This clone was detected a few times. CDR3 in DNA: TGCAGCGACAGCGAGGGGACTGAAGCTTTCTTT. Protein: CSDSEGTEAFF. The chain uses TRBV29-1 and TRBJ1-1; D possibly corresponds to TRBD1 (5 bases). Trimming stripped 7 bases from V and 5 bases from J, with 11 bases between. The CDR3 is made up of 11 amino acids. CDR1 is SQVTM, CDR2 ANQGSEA, per germline.

The chain has TRBV2 and TRBJ2-6, with D possibly matching TRBD1 (6 bases). The CDR3 is made up of 15 amino acids. Between the trimmed V and J ends, which lost 7 bases and 0 bases, there was a span of 10 bases. The germline V gene has CDR1 SNHLY and CDR2 FYNNEI. The chain's CDR3 is CASTDRSSGANVLTF. The CDR3, as DNA: TGTGCCAGCACCGACAGGTCCTCTGGGGCCAACGTCCTGACTTTC.

The V call is TRBV30, the J call TRBJ1-5; D is undetermined. The CDR3 has 16 residues. Germline V lookup: CDR1 GTSNPN, CDR2 SVGIG (reference sequence). Trimming removed 0 bases at V and 5 bases at J, with 17 bases between. CDR3 loop: CAWSVPPFGPHQPQHF. The CDR3 bases are TGTGCCTGGAGTGTCCCCCCCTTTGGCCCCCATCAGCCCCAGCATTTT.

This rearrangement joins TRBV2 to TRBJ2-5; D is ambiguous. The CDR3 is 11 amino acids. Germline values: CDR1 SNHLY, CDR2 FYNNEI. V was pared by 8 bases and J by 0 bases, with 4 bases between. Here the CDR3 reads CASRYQETQYF. As DNA, the CDR3 is TGTGCCAGCCGGTACCAAGAGACCCAGTACTTC. Full variable domain (remainder filled in from reference TRBV2 and TRBJ2-5): EPEVTQTPSHQVTQMGQEVILRCVPISNHLYFYWYRQILGQKVEFLVSFYNNEISEKSEIFDDQFSVERPDGSNFTLKIRSTKLEDSAMYFCASRYQETQYFGPGTRLLVL.

This clone was found once. The chain uses TRBV7-8 and TRBJ1-5; D ambiguous. Germline loops: CDR1 SGHVS, CDR2 FQNEAQ. The CDR3 contains 13 residues. Trimming pared 2 bases from V and 5 bases from J, leaving 7 bases between. The CDR3 bases are TGTGCCAGCAGCTTAACGGATGATCAGCCCCAGCATTTT. Protein sequence: CASSLTDDQPQHF.

The chain joins TRBV29-1 to TRBJ2-2; D may be TRBD1 (6 bases). Trimming took 7 bases from V and 5 from J, leaving 23 bases between them. This CDR3 is 16 amino acids long. CDR1 is SQVTM and CDR2 is ANQGSEA in the germline V gene. The CDR3 nucleotides read TGCAGCGCTACTGACGTCCGACAGGTCAAGACCGGGGAGCTGTTTTTT. This sequence encodes CSATDVRQVKTGELFF.